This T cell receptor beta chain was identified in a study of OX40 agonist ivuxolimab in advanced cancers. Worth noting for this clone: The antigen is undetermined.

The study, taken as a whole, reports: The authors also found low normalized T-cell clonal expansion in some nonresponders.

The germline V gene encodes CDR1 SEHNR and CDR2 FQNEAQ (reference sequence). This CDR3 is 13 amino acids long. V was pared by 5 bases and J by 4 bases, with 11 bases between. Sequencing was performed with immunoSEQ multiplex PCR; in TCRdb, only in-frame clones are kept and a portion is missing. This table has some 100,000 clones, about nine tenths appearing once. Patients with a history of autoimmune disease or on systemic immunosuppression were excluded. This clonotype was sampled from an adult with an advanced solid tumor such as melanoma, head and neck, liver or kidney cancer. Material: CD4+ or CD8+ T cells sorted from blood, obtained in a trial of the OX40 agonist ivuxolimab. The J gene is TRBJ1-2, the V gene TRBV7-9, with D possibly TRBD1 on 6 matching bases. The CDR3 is CASSPGVAYGYTF. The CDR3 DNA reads TGTGCCAGCAGCCCAGGGGTGGCCTATGGCTACACCTTC.